These T cell receptor beta chains were read from a single sample in a study of blood T cell repertoires in COVID-19. TCRdb's table, derived via immunoSEQ multiplex PCR, lists solely in-frame clones and lacks some. This sample has roughly 700,000 clones, with 90% found just once. Sequenced material: peripheral blood. Every receptor here comes from a woman aged 18-30 years with acute or convalescent COVID-19. Both conserved end residues are part of each CDR3. D genes are given only for firm matches. Clone size is not always given. Where it is, it says once, few, many or a class for expanded clones.

TRBD2,TRBV4-3,.,TRBJ2-2,TGCGCCAGCAACCCCGGGGGGGCTATCAACACCGGGGAGCTGTTTTTT,CASNPGGAINTGELFF
TRBD1,TRBV5-5,.,TRBJ2-2,TGTGCCAGCAGCTTCCAGAGGGGGCAAACAGGCCGCCAGGGCACCGGGGAGCTGTTTTTT,CASSFQRGQTGRQGTGELFF
TRBD1,TRBV9,once,TRBJ2-6,TGTGCCAGCAGCGATACTACAGGGGGAACTTCTGGGGCCAACGTCCTGACTTTC,CASSDTTGGTSGANVLTF
TRBD2,TRBV27,.,TRBJ2-3,TGTGCCAGCAGTTTATCAAGGATGCGCGGGGGTACAGATACGCAGTATTTT,CASSLSRMRGGTDTQYF
TRBD1,TRBV5-4,.,TRBJ1-1,TGTGCCAGCAGCAGGGACAGGAACACTGAAGCTTTCTTT,CASSRDRNTEAFF
.,TRBV3-1/TRBV3-2,.,TRBJ2-2,TGTGCCAGCAGCCAAAGACAGATGAACACCGGGGAGCTGTTTTTT,CASSQRQMNTGELFF
TRBD1,TRBV3-1/TRBV3-2,.,TRBJ1-2,TGTGCCAGCAGCCACGACAGGGTTATCTATGGCTACACCTTC,CASSHDRVIYGYTF
.,TRBV15,.,TRBJ1-5,TGTGCCACCAGCAGAGATTCCGCAGGGATAGATAGCAATCAGCCCCAGCATTTT,CATSRDSAGIDSNQPQHF
.,TRBV5-1,.,TRBJ1-1,TGCGCCAGTTCTGAGGGTTTCTGGAACACTGAAGCTTTCTTT,CASSEGFWNTEAFF
TRBD1,TRBV5-1,.,TRBJ2-7,TGCGCCAGCAGCTTGTCCCCCATGCAGGGGGCCGCATACGAGCAGTACTTC,CASSLSPMQGAAYEQYF
.,TRBV30,few,TRBJ1-5,TGTGCCTGGAGTGGCGGGGGATCCGTCGGTCAGCCCCAGCATTTT,CAWSGGGSVGQPQHF
TRBD1,TRBV11-3,.,TRBJ2-1,TGTGCCAGCAGCTCCGGACAGGGGGCTTACAATGAGCAGTTCTTC,CASSSGQGAYNEQFF
.,TRBV2,many,TRBJ2-7,TGTGCCGGCCGCCGCCTAGTTAAGAACTACGAGCAGTACTTC,CAGRRLVKNYEQYF
.,TRBV6-5,once,TRBJ1-2,TGTGCCAGCATGATACAGGCAACGAGTTACTATGGCTACACCTTC,CASMIQATSYYGYTF
.,TRBV6-2/TRBV6-3,.,TRBJ1-5,TGTGCCAGCAGCCCTCTAAACTGGTTTAGCAATCAGCCCCAGCATTTT,CASSPLNWFSNQPQHF
.,TRBV9,.,TRBJ1-1,TGTGCCAGCAGCGTAGATGGCAGGCTTGAAGCTTTCTTT,CASSVDGRLEAFF
.,TRBV15,.,TRBJ1-3,TGTGCCACCAGCAGATGGGCAATGTCCGGAAACACCATATATTTT,CATSRWAMSGNTIYF
.,TRBV7-9,few,TRBJ2-7,TGTGCCAGCGCTGCCTTGGCGGGGACCTCCTACGAGCAGTACTTC,CASAALAGTSYEQYF
.,TRBV5-6,.,TRBJ2-7,TGTGCCAGCACCCTGGCCGTGGGCGGGACAGTGTCCTACGAGCAGTACTTC,CASTLAVGGTVSYEQYF
.,TRBV6-5,.,TRBJ1-6,TGTGCCAGCCGACCAGGTGGATCACCCCTCCACTTT,CASRPGGSPLHF
.,TRBV5-1,.,TRBJ1-1,TGCGCCAGCAGCTTTGGGCAGGGGTGGGTGAACACTGAAGCTTTCTTT,CASSFGQGWVNTEAFF
.,TRBV29-1,.,TRBJ1-1,TGCAGCGTTGAGATGGTTGCCGTTCGGGGAGCTTTCTTT,CSVEMVAVRGAFF
.,TRBV6-1,.,TRBJ2-7,TGTGCCAGCAGTGAACAACAGCCGCACTACGAGCAGTACTTC,CASSEQQPHYEQYF
TRBD1,TRBV27,.,TRBJ2-7,TGTGCCAGCAGTTACCTTACGGGACAGGGTCTCTACGAGCAGTACTTC,CASSYLTGQGLYEQYF
.,TRBV7-9,.,TRBJ1-2,TGTGCCAGCAGCTCAGGGATTCTCTATGGCTACACCTTC,CASSSGILYGYTF
TRBD1,TRBV5-8,.,TRBJ1-5,TGTGCCAGCAGCACCAGGGGGGTCGGGGGCAATCAGCCCCAGCATTTT,CASSTRGVGGNQPQHF
TRBD1,TRBV7-3,.,TRBJ2-3,TGTGCCAGCAGCTTAGGGGAACAGGGGAAAAGCTTCTTT,CASSLGEQGKSFF
.,TRBV12-5,once,TRBJ1-1,TGTGCTAGTGGAGGCTCGGGGGGTGGCACTGAAGCTTTCTTT,CASGGSGGGTEAFF
.,TRBV29-1,once,TRBJ1-2,TGCAGCGTTGTATCGGGACACGAGGGCTACACCTTC,CSVVSGHEGYTF
.,TRBV11-1,once,TRBJ1-6,TGTGCCAGCAGCAGAGACAGAACCTATAATTCACCCCTCCACTTT,CASSRDRTYNSPLHF
.,TRBV5-6,.,TRBJ2-7,TGTGCCAGCGTCTCGGGTTACGAGCAGTACTTC,CASVSGYEQYF